These T cell receptor beta chains were read from a single sample in a study of cytomegalovirus exposure and HLA in healthy donors. Profiling relied on immunoSEQ multiplex PCR, and the TCRdb table lists in-frame clones only, not all of them. The sample has fewer than 250,000 clones, around 77% seen once. Sequencing was carried out using PBMCs. The receptors come from a young woman in good health and CMV-seronegative. Each CDR3 is given without its conserved first and last residue.

v_call	j_call	cdr3_aa
TRBV30	TRBJ1-4	AWSGQGEEKLF
TRBV6-4	TRBJ2-6	ASSSSTTTSSGANVLT
TRBV7-2	TRBJ2-3	ASSSTGGVFPDTQY
TRBV28	TRBJ1-1	ASSFGQGADRDTEAF
TRBV2	TRBJ2-2	ASSELANRELF
TRBV27	TRBJ1-1	ASSPTPWQGEAF
TRBV27	TRBJ2-5	ASSWTSGGAETQY
TRBV5-5	TRBJ2-2	ASSLDSTGELF
TRBV7-2	TRBJ2-7	ASSSQNAGTSSSSYEQY
TRBV5-3	TRBJ2-3	ARSLNQVTDTQY
TRBV18	TRBJ1-3	ASSDRGEGNTIY
TRBV5-1	TRBJ2-6	ASSASSGANVLT
TRBV9	TRBJ1-6	ASSSDFSPLH
TRBV19	TRBJ1-6	ASSMYFGGSSYNSPLH
TRBV29-1	TRBJ1-5	SVHTGGSNQPQH
TRBV9	TRBJ2-7	ASSVGSSRSYEQY
TRBV11-3	TRBJ1-1	ASSIDRNTEAF
TRBV5-1	TRBJ2-3	ASSGKGARTDTQY
TRBV28	TRBJ2-2	ASQGQSTGELF
TRBV5-1	TRBJ1-2	ASSLQGDYGYT
TRBV7-9	TRBJ1-4	ASSASGGGEKLF
TRBV7-9	TRBJ1-4	ASSSDSPNEKLF
TRBV6-1	TRBJ2-2	ATLRGGLNTGELF
TRBV28	TRBJ1-1	ASSLAVMNTEAF
TRBV19	TRBJ2-6	ASSGQLLSGANVLT
TRBV9	TRBJ2-2	ASSLEAPGQTITGELF
TRBV10-2	TRBJ1-1	ASSEHQGGTEAF
TRBV28	TRBJ2-3	ASNSGLVQTDTQY
TRBV2	TRBJ1-4	ASSREKLF
TRBV7-9	TRBJ1-5	ASSFTGADQPQH
TRBV18	TRBJ1-5	ASSPRQGEGQPQH
TRBV30	TRBJ1-5	AWSSDRINQPQH
TRBV5-8	TRBJ1-1	ASSLQGANTEAF